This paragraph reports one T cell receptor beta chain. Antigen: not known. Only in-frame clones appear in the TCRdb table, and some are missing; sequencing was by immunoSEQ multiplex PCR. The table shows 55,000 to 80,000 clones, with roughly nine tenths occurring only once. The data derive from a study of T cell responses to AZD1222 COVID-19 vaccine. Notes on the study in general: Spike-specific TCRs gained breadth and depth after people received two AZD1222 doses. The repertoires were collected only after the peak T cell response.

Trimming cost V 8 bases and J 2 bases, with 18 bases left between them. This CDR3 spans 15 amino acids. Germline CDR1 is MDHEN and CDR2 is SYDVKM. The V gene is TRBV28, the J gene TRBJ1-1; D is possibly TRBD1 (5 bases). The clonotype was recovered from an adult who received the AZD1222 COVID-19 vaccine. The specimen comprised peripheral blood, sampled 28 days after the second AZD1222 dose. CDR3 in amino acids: CASPKSGTDNTEAFF. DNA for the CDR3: TGTGCCAGCCCTAAGTCCGGGACGGATAACACTGAAGCTTTCTTT.